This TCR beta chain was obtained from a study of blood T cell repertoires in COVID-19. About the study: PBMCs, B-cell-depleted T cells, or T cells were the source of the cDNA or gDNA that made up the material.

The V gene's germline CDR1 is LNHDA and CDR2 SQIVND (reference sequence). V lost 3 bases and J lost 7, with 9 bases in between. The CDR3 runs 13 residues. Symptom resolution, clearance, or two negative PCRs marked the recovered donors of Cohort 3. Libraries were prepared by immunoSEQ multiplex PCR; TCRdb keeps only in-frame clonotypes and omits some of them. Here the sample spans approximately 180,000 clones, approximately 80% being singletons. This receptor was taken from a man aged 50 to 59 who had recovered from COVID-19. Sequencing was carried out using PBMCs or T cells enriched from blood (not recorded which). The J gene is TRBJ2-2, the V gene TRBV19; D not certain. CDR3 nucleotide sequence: TGTGCCAGTAGTATCTTCTCGGGCGGGGAGCTGTTTTTT. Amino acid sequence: CASSIFSGGELFF. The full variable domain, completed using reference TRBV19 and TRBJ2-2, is DGGITQSPKYLFRKEGQNVTLSCEQNLNHDAMYWYRQDPGQGLRLIYYSQIVNDFQKGDIAEGYSVSREKKESFPLTVTSAQKNPTAFYLCASSIFSGGELFFGEGSRLTVL.